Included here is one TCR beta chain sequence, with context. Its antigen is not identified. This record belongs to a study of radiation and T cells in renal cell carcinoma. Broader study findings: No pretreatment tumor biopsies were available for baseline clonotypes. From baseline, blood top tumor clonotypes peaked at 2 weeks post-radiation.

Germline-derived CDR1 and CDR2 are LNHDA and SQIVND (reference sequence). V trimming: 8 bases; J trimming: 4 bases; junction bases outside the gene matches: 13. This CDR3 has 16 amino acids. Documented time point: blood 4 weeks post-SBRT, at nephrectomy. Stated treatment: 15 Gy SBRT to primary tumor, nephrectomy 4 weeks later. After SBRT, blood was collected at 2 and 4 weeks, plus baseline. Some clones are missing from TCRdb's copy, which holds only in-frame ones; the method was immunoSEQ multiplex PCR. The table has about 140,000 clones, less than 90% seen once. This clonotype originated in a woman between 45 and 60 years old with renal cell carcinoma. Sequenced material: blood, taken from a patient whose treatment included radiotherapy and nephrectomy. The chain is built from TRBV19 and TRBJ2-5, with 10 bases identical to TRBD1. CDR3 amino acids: CASAHGTGASGETQYF. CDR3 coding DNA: TGTGCCAGTGCCCACGGGACAGGGGCCAGTGGAGAGACCCAGTACTTC.